This T cell receptor (beta chain) comes out of a study of chemoradiotherapy in HPV16-positive cancers. Study details: Candidate HPV-specific clones and shared TCR motifs came from a couple of HPV16-positive patients. General study results and limits: Functional assays defining HPV-specific T cells used only two HPV16-positive patients. During treatment, candidate HPV-specific clones and E7-related motifs expanded in tumor.

Over chemoradiotherapy, repertoires were sampled more than once. Per the germline V gene, CDR1 is MRHNA and CDR2 is SNTAGT. The CDR3 extends over 14 amino acids. V was clipped by 0 bases and J by 4 bases, with 9 bases between them. Profiled with immunoSEQ multiplex PCR; TCRdb holds only in-frame clones, not every one. There are 25,000 to 35,000 clones in the sample; about 86% occur only once, and under 2.5% lies in the top ten. Points on this clone: Its specificity is not known.

The TCR originated in a human donor with HPV-associated anogenital cancer. This sequence joins TRBV6-4 and TRBJ2-5; D possibly corresponds to TRBD1 (6 bases). Sequenced material: blood, taken from a patient who underwent chemoradiotherapy. The CDR3 DNA reads as TGTGCCAGCAGTGACTCCGCAGGGGCAGAGACCCAGTACTTC. Protein product: CASSDSAGAETQYF.